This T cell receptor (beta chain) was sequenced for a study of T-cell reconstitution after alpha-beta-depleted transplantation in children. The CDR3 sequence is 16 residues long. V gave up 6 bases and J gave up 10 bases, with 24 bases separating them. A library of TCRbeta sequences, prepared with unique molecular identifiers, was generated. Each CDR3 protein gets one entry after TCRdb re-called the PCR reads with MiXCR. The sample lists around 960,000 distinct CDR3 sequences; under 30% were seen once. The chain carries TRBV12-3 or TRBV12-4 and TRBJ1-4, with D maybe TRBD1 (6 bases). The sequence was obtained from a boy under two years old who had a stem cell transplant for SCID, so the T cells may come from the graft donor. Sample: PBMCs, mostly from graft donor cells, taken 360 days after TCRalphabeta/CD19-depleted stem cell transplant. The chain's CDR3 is CASSLISGHGEGKLFF. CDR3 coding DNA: TGTGCCAGCAGCCTTATCTCGGGACACGGCGAAGGAAAACTGTTTTTT.